Listed here are 19 T cell receptor beta chains from one sample, sequenced in a study of shared clonotypes between healthy human individuals. Positive CCR7 selection of CD45RO-negative cells yielded the naive CD8 cells, and terminally differentiated effector memory CD45RA+ cells were excluded. The method was immunoSEQ multiplex PCR; TCRdb's version includes in-frame clones alone and lacks a portion of them. The sample contains about 580,000 clones, about 98% of which appear only once. The sequenced sample was naive CD8+ T cells sorted from blood. The receptors were gathered from a man aged 25-45 years in good health.

The V and J genes are TRBV2 and TRBJ2-3, with 8 bases fitting TRBD2. The CDR3 is 16 residues long. The V gene's germline CDR1 is SNHLY and CDR2 FYNNEI. Germline trimming cut 4 bases from V and 3 bases from J; bases unmatched to any gene: 9. The CDR3 nucleotides are TGTGCCAGCAGTGCAAAAGCGGGAGCAGATACAGATACGCAGTATTTT. It specifies CASSAKAGADTDTQYF.

The chain links TRBV27 to TRBJ2-3, with D possibly matching TRBD2 (6 bases). V was pared by 5 bases and J by 4 bases, with 13 bases between. Germline V lookup: CDR1 MNHEY, CDR2 SMNVEV (reference sequence). The CDR3 totals 14 residues. This CDR3 is CASSLFPGADTQYF. As DNA, the CDR3 is TGTGCCAGCAGTCTTTTCCCGGGGGCAGATACGCAGTATTTT.

The rearrangement links TRBV29-1 to TRBJ1-1; 8 bases map to TRBD1. This CDR3 is 15 amino acids long. Germline V gene lookup returns CDR1 SQVTM and CDR2 ANQGSEA. V gave up 3 bases and J gave up 1 base; unmatched junction bases: 7. CDR3 bases: TGCAGCGTTGAGCTGCAGGGGGCGCGGAACACTGAAGCTTTCTTT. Its translation: CSVELQGARNTEAFF.

The chain links TRBV9 to TRBJ2-3; a weak D match, TRBD1 (5 bases). Germline V CDR1 and CDR2: SGDLS, YYNGEE. The CDR3 runs 15 residues. V shed 0 bases and J shed 1 base, with 9 bases lying between them. The CDR3 DNA reads as TGTGCCAGCAGCGTAGTGGAGACAGGCACAGATACGCAGTATTTT. Protein product: CASSVVETGTDTQYF.

The chain is built from TRBV30 and TRBJ2-7; 10 bases agree with TRBD2. Germline lookup yields CDR1 GTSNPN and CDR2 SVGIG (reference sequence). J lost 5 bases, V lost 2 bases, and 6 bases had no gene match. The CDR3 runs 14 residues. CDR3 region: CAWSSSGSFNEQYF. CDR3 coding DNA: TGTGCCTGGAGTTCTAGCGGGAGTTTTAACGAGCAGTACTTC.

J is TRBJ1-1 and V is TRBV9; TRBD1 matches 7 bases. V trimming: 4 bases; J trimming: 5 bases; junction bases outside the gene matches: 8. CDR1 is SGDLS, CDR2 YYNGEE, per germline. The CDR3 sequence is 14 residues long. The CDR3 protein is CASSPYDRATEAFF. Here the CDR3 DNA reads TGTGCCAGCAGCCCCTATGACAGGGCTACTGAAGCTTTCTTT.

The chain has TRBV9 and TRBJ2-1; 11 nucleotides agree with TRBD2. Per the germline V gene, CDR1 is SGDLS and CDR2 is YYNGEE. V lost 4 bases, J lost 15 bases, and 9 bases stayed unmatched. The CDR3 is 13 amino acids. CDR3 bases: TGTGCCAGCAGCCTCACTAGCGGGAGCGATCCGTTCTTC. Protein sequence: CASSLTSGSDPFF.

The V and J genes are TRBV5-1 and TRBJ2-1, with 7 positions matching TRBD1. Looked up from germline, CDR1 is SGHRS and CDR2 is YFSETQ. This CDR3 region has 15 residues. With V trimmed by 3 bases and J by 5 bases, 8 bases remained unmatched. DNA of the CDR3: TGCGCCAGCAGCTCAAGACAGGGTCTCGACAATGAGCAGTTCTTC. Its protein product is CASSSRQGLDNEQFF. The variable domain in full, with the rest retrieved from reference TRBV5-1 and TRBJ2-1, is KAGVTQTPRYLIKTRGQQVTLSCSPISGHRSVSWYQQTPGQGLQFLFEYFSETQRNKGNFPGRFSGRQFSNSRSEMNVSTLELGDSALYLCASSSRQGLDNEQFFGPGTRLTVL.

This clone was counted once. The chain carries TRBV27 and TRBJ1-2; D call uncertain. The CDR3 contains 15 residues. V shed 4 bases and J shed 4 bases, with 16 bases lying between them. Germline CDR1 and CDR2: MNHEY and SMNVEV (reference sequence). The CDR3 region has the DNA TGTGCCAGCAGTTCAAAGAGGGCGGGCCTCTATGGCTACACCTTC. Its translation is CASSSKRAGLYGYTF.

This chain links TRBV11-2 with TRBJ2-3; the match to TRBD2 covers 11 bases. The length of the CDR3 is 16 residues. In germline, CDR1 is SGHAT, CDR2 FQNNGV. Trimming took 4 bases from V and 2 from J; bases not matched to a gene: 5. The DNA for the CDR3 is TGTGCCAGCAGCTCCGGGACTAGCGGTTCCACAGATACGCAGTATTTT. The encoded protein is CASSSGTSGSTDTQYF.

The rearrangement joins TRBV4-1 to TRBJ2-2; no clear D gene. V lost 9 bases, J lost 7 bases, and 15 bases lay in between. CDR1 and CDR2 from the germline V gene are MGHRA and YSYEKL. The CDR3 sequence is 13 residues long. The CDR3 DNA reads as TGCGCCAGTTCGGTCGGCATGAACGGGGAGCTGTTTTTT. Translated: CASSVGMNGELFF.

This sequence joins TRBV29-1 and TRBJ2-7, with a weak D call TRBD1 (6 bases). CDR3 length: 11 residues. Trimming took off 6 bases at V and 5 bases at J, with 11 bases between the two ends. In germline, CDR1 is SQVTM, CDR2 ANQGSEA. DNA of the CDR3: TGCAGCGTAACAGGGTCCGACGAGCAGTACTTC. Protein product: CSVTGSDEQYF.

The chain carries TRBV4-2 and TRBJ2-1; D assignment may be TRBD1 or TRBD2 (5 bases each). Germline V CDR1 and CDR2: LGHNA, YNFKEQ. This CDR3 has 15 amino acids. Trimming removed 4 bases at V and 3 bases at J, with 13 bases between. The CDR3 here is CASSPPGTFYNEQFF. Written as DNA, the CDR3 is TGTGCCAGCAGCCCACCCGGGACGTTCTACAATGAGCAGTTCTTC.

This chain uses TRBV30 with TRBJ2-3, with 9 positions matching TRBD1. After removal of 5 bases from V and 0 bases from J, the junction contained 24 bases not matched to a gene. The CDR3 totals 21 residues. Germline loops: CDR1 GTSNPN, CDR2 SVGIG (reference sequence). This CDR3 reads CAWPEPPGQGIERTSTDTQYF. CDR3 nucleotide sequence: TGTGCCTGGCCAGAACCCCCGGGACAGGGTATCGAGCGGACTAGCACAGATACGCAGTATTTT. Full variable domain (missing parts from reference TRBV30 and TRBJ2-3): SQTIHQWPATLVQPVGSPLSLECTVEGTSNPNLYWYRQAAGRGLQLLFYSVGIGQISSEVPQNLSASRPQDRQFILSSKKLLLSDSGFYLCAWPEPPGQGIERTSTDTQYFGPGTRLTVL.

This sequence joins TRBV27 and TRBJ1-2; possibly TRBD1 for D (5 bases). V lost 8 bases and J 11 bases, leaving 24 bases between the germline ends. Looked up from germline, CDR1 is MNHEY and CDR2 is SMNVEV (reference sequence). CDR3 size: 14 residues. CDR3 sequence (DNA): TGTGCCAGCCCCATGGGGCAGGGCAAAACTTATTACACCTTC. It translates to CASPMGQGKTYYTF.

J is TRBJ1-3 and V is TRBV7-9; D is unclear. The CDR3 sequence is 12 residues long. Per germline, CDR1 SEHNR and CDR2 FQNEAQ (reference sequence). V lost 3 bases and J lost 4, with 4 bases in between. CDR3 nucleotide sequence: TGTGCCAGCAGCTTTGGCGGAAACACCATATATTTT. This encodes CASSFGGNTIYF.

This chain uses TRBV5-1 with TRBJ2-7, with unresolved D. This CDR3 has 12 amino acids. The germline CDR1 and CDR2 sequences are SGHRS and YFSETQ. V gave up 1 base and J gave up 3 bases, with 5 bases separating them. The CDR3, as DNA: TGCGCCAGCAGCTTGAACGACTACGAGCAGTACTTC. Protein sequence: CASSLNDYEQYF.

The CDR3 bases are TGTGCCAGCAGCCTACGTTGGGACAGTGAAGCTTTCTTT. Amino acids: CASSLRWDSEAFF. The gene calls are TRBV6-5 and TRBJ1-1; 7 bases map to TRBD1. Germline V gene data show CDR1 as MNHEY and CDR2 as SVGAGI. This CDR3 region has 13 residues. Trimming took 6 bases from V and 7 from J; bases not matched to a gene: 8.

V is TRBV7-8 and J is TRBJ1-5; D unclear. This CDR3 is built from 14 residues. Germline V gene data show CDR1 as SGHVS and CDR2 as FQNEAQ. V gave up 5 bases and J gave up 3 bases, with 11 bases separating them. The CDR3 loop reads CASSPHLNNQPQHF. CDR3 bases: TGTGCCAGCAGCCCCCACCTTAACAATCAGCCCCAGCATTTT.